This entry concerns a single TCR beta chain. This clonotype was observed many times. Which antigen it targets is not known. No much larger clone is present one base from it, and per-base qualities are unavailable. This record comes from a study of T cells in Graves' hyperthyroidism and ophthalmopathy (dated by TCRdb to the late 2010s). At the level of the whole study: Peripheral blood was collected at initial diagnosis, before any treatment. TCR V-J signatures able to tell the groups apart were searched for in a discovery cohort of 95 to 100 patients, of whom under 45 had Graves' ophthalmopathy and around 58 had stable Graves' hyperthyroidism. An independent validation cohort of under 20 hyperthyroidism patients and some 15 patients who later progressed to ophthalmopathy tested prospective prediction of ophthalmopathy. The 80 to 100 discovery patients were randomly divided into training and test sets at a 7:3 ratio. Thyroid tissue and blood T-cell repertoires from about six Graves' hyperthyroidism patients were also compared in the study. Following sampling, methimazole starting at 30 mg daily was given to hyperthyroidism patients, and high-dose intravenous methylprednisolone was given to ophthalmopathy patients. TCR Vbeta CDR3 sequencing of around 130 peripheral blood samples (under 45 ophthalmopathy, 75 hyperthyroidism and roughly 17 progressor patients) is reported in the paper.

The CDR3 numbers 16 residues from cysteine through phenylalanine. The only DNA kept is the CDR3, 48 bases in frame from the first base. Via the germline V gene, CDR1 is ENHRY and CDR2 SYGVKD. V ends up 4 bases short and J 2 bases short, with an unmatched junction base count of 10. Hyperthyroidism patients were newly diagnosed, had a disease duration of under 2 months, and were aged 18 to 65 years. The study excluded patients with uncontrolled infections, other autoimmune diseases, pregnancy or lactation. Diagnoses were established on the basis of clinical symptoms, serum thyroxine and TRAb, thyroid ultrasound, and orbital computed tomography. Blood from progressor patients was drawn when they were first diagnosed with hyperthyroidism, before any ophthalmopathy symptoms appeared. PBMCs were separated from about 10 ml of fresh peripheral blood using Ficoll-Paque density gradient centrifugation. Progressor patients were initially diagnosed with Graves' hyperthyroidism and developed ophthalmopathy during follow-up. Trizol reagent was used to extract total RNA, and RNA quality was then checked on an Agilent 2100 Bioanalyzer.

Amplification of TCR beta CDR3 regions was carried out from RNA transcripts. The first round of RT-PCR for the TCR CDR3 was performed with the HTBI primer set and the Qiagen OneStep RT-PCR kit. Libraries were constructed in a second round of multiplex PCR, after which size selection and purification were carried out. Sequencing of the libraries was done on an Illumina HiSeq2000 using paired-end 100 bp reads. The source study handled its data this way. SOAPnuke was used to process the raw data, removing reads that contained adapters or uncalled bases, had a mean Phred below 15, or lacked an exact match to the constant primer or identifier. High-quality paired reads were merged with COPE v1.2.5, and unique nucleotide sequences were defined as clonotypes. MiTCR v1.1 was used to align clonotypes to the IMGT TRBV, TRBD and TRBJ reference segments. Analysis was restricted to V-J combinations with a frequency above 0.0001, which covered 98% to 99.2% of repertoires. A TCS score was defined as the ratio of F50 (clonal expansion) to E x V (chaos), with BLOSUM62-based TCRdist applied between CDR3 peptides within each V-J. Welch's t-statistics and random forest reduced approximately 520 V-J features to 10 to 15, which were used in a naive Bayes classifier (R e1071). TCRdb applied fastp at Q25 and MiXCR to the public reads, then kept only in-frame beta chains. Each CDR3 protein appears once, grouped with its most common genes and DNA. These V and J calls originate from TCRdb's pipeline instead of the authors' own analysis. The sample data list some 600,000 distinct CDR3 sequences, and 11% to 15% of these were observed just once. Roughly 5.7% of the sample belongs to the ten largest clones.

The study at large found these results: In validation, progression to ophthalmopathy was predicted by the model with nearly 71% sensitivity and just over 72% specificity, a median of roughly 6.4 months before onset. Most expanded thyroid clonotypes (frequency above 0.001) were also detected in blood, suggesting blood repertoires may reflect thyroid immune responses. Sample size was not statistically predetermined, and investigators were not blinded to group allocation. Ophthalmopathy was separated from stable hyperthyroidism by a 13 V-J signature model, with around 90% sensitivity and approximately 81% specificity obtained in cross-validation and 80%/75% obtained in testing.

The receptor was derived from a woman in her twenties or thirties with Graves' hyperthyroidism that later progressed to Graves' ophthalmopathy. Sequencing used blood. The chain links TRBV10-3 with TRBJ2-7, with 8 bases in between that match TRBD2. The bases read TGTGCCATCAGTGGCGGACTAGCTCAAAATACCTACGAGCAGTACTTC. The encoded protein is CAISGGLAQNTYEQYF.